One sample yielded the 28 T cell receptor beta chains listed below, sequenced in a study of CD8+CD57+ T cells in acquired aplastic anemia (dated by TCRdb to between 2017 and 2018). Sequencing instrument: Illumina HiSeq 2000. Profiling of TCR beta VDJ combinations and CDR3 sequences used genomic DNA as the template. TCRdb reprocessed the public reads (quality trimming at Q25 with fastp, clone calling with MiXCR) and kept in-frame beta chains. A single entry per CDR3 protein holds the most common genes and DNA from its merged rows. Recorded for this sample are about 150,000 distinct CDR3 sequences; 40% to 65% of them occurred a single time. The ten largest clones represent approximately 12% of the sample. The patients picked for sequencing were ones in whom flow cytometry had shown an expansion of CD8+CD57+ cells. Sequenced sample: sorted CD4+, CD8+, or CD8+CD57+ T cells (not recorded which) from PBMCs. These receptors originate from a human donor with aplastic anemia.

This clonotype was counted many times. The chain combines TRBV4-1 with TRBJ1-1; D is possibly TRBD1 (6 bases). Germline V CDR1 and CDR2: MGHRA, YSYEKL. The CDR3 is 11 amino acids. The V and J ends lost 1 base and 10 bases respectively, with 7 bases between them. The CDR3 region has the DNA TGCGCCAGCAGCCAAGGCAGGGGAGCTTTCTTT. Protein: CASSQGRGAFF.

V usage is TRBV24-1 and J usage is TRBJ2-3; 7 bases map to TRBD2. There are 14 residues in the CDR3. V was clipped by 4 bases and J by 3 bases; unmatched bases: 3. Per the germline V gene, CDR1 is KGHDR and CDR2 is SFDVKD. CDR3 bases: TGTGCCACCAGTGAGAGGGGAGGGACAGATACGCAGTATTTT. Its protein is CATSERGGTDTQYF.

Note on this clonotype: The junction departs from germline at one end; a sequencing error may be responsible. The genes are TRBV7-9 and TRBJ2-7; 9 nucleotides match TRBD1. Germline V gene data show CDR1 as SEHNR and CDR2 as FQNEAQ (reference sequence). The CDR3 contains 13 residues. The CDR3 coding sequence is TGTGCCGGCACGCCGGGACAGGGCTACGACCAGTACTTC. It codes for CAGTPGQGYDQYF.

Regarding this clonotype: A junction boundary mismatches the germline segment, possibly from a read error. The V gene is TRBV6-2 or TRBV6-3, the J gene TRBJ2-5; D is uncertain. The CDR3 runs to 14 residues. CDR1 MNHEY and CDR2 SVGEGT come from the germline V gene. The CDR3 DNA is TGCGCCAGCAGTGCACACCTGTACCAAGAGACCCAGTACTTC. This sequence encodes CASSAHLYQETQYF.

This clonotype was recorded once. No conserved phenylalanine or tryptophan is present at the end of the CDR3, so a read error is the likely explanation. The chain combines TRBV15 with TRBJ1-3; no clear D. Per germline, CDR1 LNHNV and CDR2 YYDKDF (reference sequence). The V gene lost 0 bases and the J gene lost 8 bases, with 14 bases spanning the gap. There are 15 residues in the CDR3. The CDR3 spells CATSRDRRAEDTIYS. The DNA of the CDR3 is TGTGCCACCAGCAGAGATCGACGAGCAGAGGACACCATATATTCT.

As to this clonotype: It may be a read error: a sequence one base away is much more abundant. The V gene is TRBV6-5, the J gene TRBJ2-5; either TRBD1 or TRBD2 may supply D (6 bases each). This CDR3 comprises 14 residues. Germline V gives CDR1 MNHEY, CDR2 SVGAGI. The CDR3 DNA is TGTGCCAGCAGTTACTCGAAGGGGGGAGAGGCCCAGTACTTC. It is translated as CASSYSKGGEAQYF.

V and J are TRBV18 and TRBJ2-7; D call uncertain. Trimming removed 1 base from V and 3 bases from J, with 16 bases in between. Looked up from germline, CDR1 is KGHSH and CDR2 is LQKENI. CDR3 size: 16 residues. CDR3 sequence: CASSPLKGHTYYEQYF. CDR3 coding DNA: TGTGCCAGCTCACCACTGAAAGGTCACACTTACTACGAGCAGTACTTC.

About this clonotype: Sequence at one end of the junction differs from germline and may be a read error. The V and J genes are TRBV20-1 and TRBJ2-5, with 7 bases that match TRBD1. The CDR3 is made up of 14 amino acids. Germline V CDR1 and CDR2: DFQATT, SNEGSKA (reference sequence). The CDR3 here is CSARGQSWRETQCF. The CDR3 DNA reads as TGCAGTGCCAGGGGACAGTCATGGAGAGAGACCCAGTGCTTC.

This clonotype was seen ten or more times. CDR3 sequence: CASSSVDRSYNSPLHF. The CDR3 bases are TGTGCCAGCAGTTCCGTTGACAGGTCCTATAATTCACCCCTCCACTTT. The chain combines TRBV6-6 with TRBJ1-6; weak D call: TRBD1 (6 bases). This CDR3 region has 16 residues. Germline assignment: CDR1 MNHNY and CDR2 SVGAGI (reference sequence). Between the trimmed V and J ends, which lost 4 bases and 1 base, there was a span of 11 bases.

J is TRBJ1-1 and V is TRBV10-3, with a weak D call TRBD1 (6 bases). CDR3 length equals 13 residues. Per germline, CDR1 ENHRY and CDR2 SYGVKD. The V gene lost 3 bases and the J gene lost 6 bases, with 11 bases spanning the gap. DNA for the CDR3: TGTGCCATCAGTGACCTAGGGGGGGCTGAAGCTTTCTTT. Its translation is CAISDLGGAEAFF.

This clonotype was found many times. The rearrangement links TRBV4-2 to TRBJ1-5; tentative D call: TRBD1 (6 bases). CDR3 length equals 16 residues. The germline V and J ends were trimmed by 5 bases and 0 bases, with 14 bases remaining between them. Germline V lookup: CDR1 LGHNA, CDR2 YNFKEQ. The CDR3 DNA reads TGTGCCAGCAGCGAGGAGTACAGGGTTAGCAATCAGCCCCAGCATTTT. Translating gives CASSEEYRVSNQPQHF.

The chain has TRBV6-1 and TRBJ2-5, with no clear D. V lost 7 bases, J lost 2 bases, and 11 bases lay in between. The CDR3 spans 13 residues. Germline-derived CDR1 and CDR2 are MNHNS and SASEGT. CDR3 region: CASTWAPQETQYF. In DNA form, the CDR3 reads TGTGCCAGCACCTGGGCGCCTCAAGAGACCCAGTACTTC.

This rearrangement joins TRBV6-4 to TRBJ2-5; 10 bases align to TRBD1. The germline V gene encodes CDR1 MRHNA and CDR2 SNTAGT. The CDR3 runs 15 residues. Trimming took 4 bases from V and 3 from J; bases not matched to a gene: 5. The CDR3 loop reads CASSALGQGKETQYF. The CDR3 DNA reads TGTGCCAGCAGTGCCCTGGGACAGGGGAAAGAGACCCAGTACTTC.

Notes on this clonotype: It may be a read error: a sequence one base away is much more abundant. CDR3 protein: CTSSEPRTTSGYTF. The CDR3 nucleotides are TGTACCAGCAGTGAACCACGGACGACCAGTGGCTACACCTTC. The chain recombines TRBV25-1 with TRBJ1-2; no reliable D call. CDR3 length: 14 amino acids. Germline CDR1 MGHDK, CDR2 SYGVNS.

This clonotype was counted many times. V and J are TRBV5-4 and TRBJ1-6; perhaps TRBD1 as D (6 bases). Germline values: CDR1 SGHNT, CDR2 YYREEE (reference sequence). V lost 4 bases and J lost 7, with 15 bases in between. The length of the CDR3 is 15 residues. CDR3 DNA sequence: TGTGCCAGCAGCCGGTACAGGGACCGCAATTCACCCCTCCACTTT. Encoded protein: CASSRYRDRNSPLHF.

This clonotype was found many times. The rearrangement joins TRBV19 to TRBJ1-2; 9 positions agree with TRBD1. The germline CDR1 and CDR2 sequences are LNHDA and SQIVND (reference sequence). The CDR3 extends over 14 amino acids. J was trimmed by 4 bases and V by 6 bases; bases with no gene match: 6. Here the CDR3 reads CASRKQGAGYGYTF. CDR3 bases: TGTGCCAGTAGAAAACAGGGGGCAGGCTATGGCTACACCTTC.

This clonotype was found many times. The chain employs TRBV4-2 and TRBJ2-3; D not resolved. Trimming stripped 2 bases from V and 4 bases from J, with 16 bases between. The CDR3 consists of 16 residues. Germline V gives CDR1 LGHNA, CDR2 YNFKEQ. The DNA of the CDR3 is TGTGCCAGCAGCCAAACGCCTGGTGGCTGGGCAGATACGCAGTATTTT. Translating gives CASSQTPGGWADTQYF.

This clonotype was observed at least ten times. V gene TRBV2 combines with J gene TRBJ2-7; 7 bases map to TRBD1. Germline V CDR1 and CDR2: SNHLY, FYNNEI. V trimming: 4 bases; J trimming: 3 bases; junction bases outside the gene matches: 12. This CDR3 has 16 residues. The DNA of the CDR3 is TGTGCCAGCAGTGGAAGGACGACAGGGTTGATCTACGAGCAGTACTTC. Encoded protein: CASSGRTTGLIYEQYF.

The rearrangement joins TRBV2 to TRBJ1-1, with TRBD1 as a possible D gene (6 bases). From germline, CDR1 is SNHLY and CDR2 FYNNEI. V shed 8 bases and J shed 4 bases, with 17 bases lying between them. The CDR3 has 14 residues. CDR3 loop: CASGSRGTGTEAFF. The CDR3, as DNA: TGTGCCAGCGGTTCCAGGGGTACGGGCACTGAAGCTTTCTTT. The full variable domain, in which reference TRBV2 and TRBJ1-1 provide the parts outside the CDR3, is EPEVTQTPSHQVTQMGQEVILRCVPISNHLYFYWYRQILGQKVEFLVSFYNNEISEKSEIFDDQFSVERPDGSNFTLKIRSTKLEDSAMYFCASGSRGTGTEAFFGQGTRLTVV.

The chain joins TRBV20-1 to TRBJ1-2; D remains ambiguous. The CDR3 loop spans 12 amino acids. Trimming stripped 6 bases from V and 4 bases from J, with 12 bases between. Germline V gene sequence: CDR1 DFQATT, CDR2 SNEGSKA (reference sequence). The chain's CDR3 is CSATQELYGYTF. CDR3 nucleotides: TGCAGTGCCACTCAAGAACTCTATGGCTACACCTTC.

This clonotype appeared many times. The chain recombines TRBV29-1 with TRBJ2-7, with 7 positions matching TRBD1. Unmatched junction bases numbered 6, after V lost 8 bases and J lost 2 bases. CDR1 and CDR2 (germline): SQVTM, ANQGSEA. The CDR3 covers 12 residues. CDR3 coding DNA: TGCAGCACCCGGGACAGAGCCTACGAGCAGTACTTC. It translates to CSTRDRAYEQYF.

There are a few counts of this clonotype. This could be a read error, since a much larger clone is one nucleotide away. The gene calls are TRBV7-3 and TRBJ2-1, with TRBD2 matching over 7 bases. CDR1 is SGHTA, CDR2 FQGTGA, per germline. The CDR3 consists of 15 residues. Unmatched junction bases numbered 9, after V lost 5 bases and J lost 5 bases. CDR3 coding DNA: TGTGCCAGCAGCGCGGGGGTTGGATCCCACAATGAGCAGTTCTTC. It encodes CASSAGVGSHNEQFF.

The V call is TRBV2, the J call TRBJ2-2; 9 nucleotides line up with TRBD2. V lost 2 bases, J lost 5 bases, and 3 bases stayed unmatched. The CDR3 sequence is 15 residues long. Germline CDR1 SNHLY, CDR2 FYNNEI. As DNA, the CDR3 is TGTGCCAGCAGTGAACCAGCGGGAGGTACCGGGGAGCTGTTTTTT. Residues: CASSEPAGGTGELFF.

Only a few counts were recorded for this clonotype. The chain has TRBV27 and TRBJ2-4; possible D gene TRBD1, 6 bases. Looked up from germline, CDR1 is MNHEY and CDR2 is SMNVEV (reference sequence). This CDR3 spans 14 amino acids. Trimming pared 5 bases from V and 6 bases from J, leaving 14 bases between. CDR3 residues: CASSIRDTLNIQYF. Here the CDR3 DNA reads TGTGCCAGCAGTATCCGGGACACCCTAAACATTCAGTACTTC.

This clonotype occurred many times. Here the CDR3 reads CASSPRAGQDRYGYTF. The CDR3 DNA is TGTGCCAGCAGCCCTCGAGCGGGACAGGACAGATATGGCTACACCTTC. This chain links TRBV3-1 with TRBJ1-2; the match to TRBD1 covers 8 bases. The CDR3 has 16 amino acids. After removal of 4 bases from V and 5 bases from J, the junction contained 12 bases not matched to a gene. CDR1 is LGHDT and CDR2 is YNNKEL in the germline V gene (reference sequence).

This clonotype was observed a few times. The rearrangement uses TRBV25-1 and TRBJ1-2; maybe TRBD1 (6 bases). Trimming shortened V by 5 bases and J by 6 bases, and 19 bases separated the two germline ends. Germline V gene data show CDR1 as MGHDK and CDR2 as SYGVNS. The CDR3 is 15 amino acids. CDR3 region: CASSNTGRLTHGYTF. DNA of the CDR3: TGTGCCAGCAGTAATACAGGGCGGCTAACACATGGCTACACCTTC.

This chain links TRBV15 with TRBJ2-3; the match to TRBD1 covers 8 bases. Trimming took 8 bases from V and 2 from J; bases not matched to a gene: 6. CDR1 and CDR2 (germline): LNHNV, YYDKDF (reference sequence). This CDR3 has 14 amino acids. CDR3 coding DNA: TGTGCCACCCAGACAGGGGCGGACACAGATACGCAGTATTTT. Translating it yields CATQTGADTDTQYF.

The gene calls are TRBV6-1 and TRBJ1-4; tentative D call: TRBD1 (6 bases). Germline CDR1 is MNHNS and CDR2 is SASEGT. Trimming stripped 4 bases from V and 2 bases from J, with 11 bases between. CDR3 size: 15 residues. The DNA of the CDR3 is TGTGCCAGCAGTGGTAGACAGGCTACTAATGAAAAACTGTTTTTT. As protein: CASSGRQATNEKLFF.